The 17 T cell receptor beta chains below all came from one sample that was sequenced in a study of CD8+CD57+ T cells in acquired aplastic anemia. The use of genomic DNA as template underpinned the TCR beta VDJ and CDR3 profiling. In TCRdb, the reads were re-called with MiXCR into one record per CDR3 protein. The data contain around 150,000 distinct CDR3 sequences, roughly 50% of them singletons. For sequencing, patients were chosen who had shown expansion of CD8+CD57+ cells by flow cytometry. Sequenced material: sorted CD4+, CD8+, or CD8+CD57+ T cells (not recorded which) from PBMCs. Receptors were obtained from a human donor with aplastic anemia.

This chain links TRBV25-1 with TRBJ1-2; possible D gene TRBD1, 6 bases. Trimming took 8 bases from V and 7 from J, leaving 26 bases between them. Germline-derived CDR1 and CDR2 are MGHDK and SYGVNS. This CDR3 contains 16 residues. The CDR3 region has the DNA TGTGCCAGCCGCAACACTCGGAAGGGGGTGAGTGGTGGCTACACCTTC. Its protein is CASRNTRKGVSGGYTF.

This chain joins TRBV15 and TRBJ1-5; D is uncertain. Germline V gene data show CDR1 as LNHNV and CDR2 as YYDKDF (reference sequence). The CDR3 is 15 residues long. V lost 0 bases and J 4 bases, leaving 10 bases between the germline ends. CDR3 coding DNA: TGTGCCACCAGCAGAGATCGTGGCACTAATCAGCCCCAGCATTTT. It yields the protein CATSRDRGTNQPQHF.

This clonotype was seen a handful of times. The chain combines TRBV2 with TRBJ2-7, with 7 bases aligning to TRBD2. The CDR3 is made up of 12 amino acids. V shed 7 bases, J shed 5 bases, and the junction held 5 bases outside the gene matches. The germline CDR1 and CDR2 sequences are SNHLY and FYNNEI. CDR3 protein: CASMRGIHEQYF. For the CDR3, the DNA is TGTGCCAGCATGCGGGGGATCCACGAGCAGTACTTC.

The V and J genes are TRBV9 and TRBJ1-2, with a weak D call TRBD1 (6 bases). Between the trimmed V and J ends, which lost 5 bases and 6 bases, there was a span of 8 bases. Germline loops: CDR1 SGDLS, CDR2 YYNGEE. This CDR3 spans 11 amino acids. CDR3 region: CASRQGDGYTF. The CDR3 nucleotides are TGTGCCAGCAGACAGGGTGATGGCTACACCTTC. The full variable domain, its missing parts supplied by reference TRBV9 and TRBJ1-2, is DSGVTQTPKHLITATGQRVTLRCSPRSGDLSVYWYQQSLDQGLQFLIQYYNGEERAKGNILERFSAQQFPDLHSELNLSSLELGDSALYFCASRQGDGYTFGSGTRLTVV.

This clonotype was seen only a few times. Relative to the germline gene, one junction end is altered; a read error may explain this. The gene calls are TRBV4-1 and TRBJ1-3; D is undetermined. The length of the CDR3 is 12 residues. The germline gives CDR1 MGHRA, CDR2 YSYEKL. CDR3 protein: CACSQDGNTIYF. CDR3 nucleotide sequence: TGCGCCTGCAGCCAAGATGGAAACACCATATATTTT.

The V call is TRBV7-9, the J call TRBJ1-2, with D perhaps matching TRBD1 (5 bases). The germline V and J ends were trimmed by 5 bases and 6 bases, with 13 bases remaining between them. CDR3 length equals 13 residues. Germline loops: CDR1 SEHNR, CDR2 FQNEAQ (reference sequence). CDR3 protein: CASSRGDLNGYTF. The CDR3, as DNA: TGTGCCAGCAGCAGAGGGGACCTTAATGGCTACACCTTC.

The gene calls are TRBV20-1 and TRBJ2-7; D is uncertain. CDR1 is DFQATT and CDR2 is SNEGSKA in the germline V gene (reference sequence). The length of the CDR3 is 15 residues. V was cut by 3 bases and J by 2 bases, with 17 bases left in between. The chain's CDR3 is CSASNPEAAAYEQYF. CDR3 sequence (DNA): TGCAGTGCTAGCAACCCCGAGGCTGCCGCCTACGAGCAGTACTTC.

The chain carries TRBV6-2 or TRBV6-3 and TRBJ1-1; no reliable D call. Germline CDR1 and CDR2: MNHEY and SVGEGT. CDR3 size: 13 residues. Trimming shortened V by 4 bases and J by 3 bases, and 9 bases separated the two germline ends. This CDR3 reads CASSSITDTEAFF. CDR3 in DNA: TGTGCCAGCAGTTCGATCACAGACACTGAAGCTTTCTTT.

The chain links TRBV10-1 to TRBJ1-4; D is ambiguous. Germline CDR1 and CDR2: WNHNN and SYGVQD (reference sequence). The CDR3 has 13 residues. Trimming stripped 3 bases from V and 7 bases from J, with 9 bases between. CDR3 coding DNA: TGCGCCAGCAGTGATGGATCTTCTGAAAAACTGTTTTTT. As protein: CASSDGSSEKLFF.

The V call is TRBV10-2, the J call TRBJ2-7; 12 positions agree with TRBD2. The germline CDR1 and CDR2 sequences are WSHSY and SAAADI. V gave up 4 bases and J gave up 5 bases; unmatched junction bases: 3. The CDR3 is 14 amino acids. CDR3 sequence (DNA): TGCGCCAGCAGTGCTCTAGCGGGAGGGCACGAGCAGTACTTC. Translated: CASSALAGGHEQYF.

For this clonotype: A read error is possible here, since a much larger clone lies one base away. The chain recombines TRBV6-5 with TRBJ2-1; D is uncertain. Germline V gene sequence: CDR1 MNHEY, CDR2 SVGAGI. This CDR3 has 13 residues. This chain's CDR3 is CASSYSNLNKQFF. In DNA form, the CDR3 reads TGTGCCAGCAGTTACTCGAATCTCAATAAGCAGTTCTTC.

This chain connects TRBV7-9 to TRBJ2-3; no definite D call. Looked up from germline, CDR1 is SEHNR and CDR2 is FQNEAQ (reference sequence). This CDR3 is 11 amino acids long. V was pared by 5 bases and J by 6 bases, with 6 bases between. The CDR3 bases are TGTGCCAGCAGCCGCAGCGATACGCAGTATTTT. Its protein product is CASSRSDTQYF.

V gene TRBV9 combines with J gene TRBJ2-2; TRBD1 is a possible D gene (5 bases). CDR1 is SGDLS and CDR2 is YYNGEE in the germline V gene. The CDR3 is 12 residues long. V lost 4 bases and J lost 4, with 5 bases in between. The CDR3 nucleotides are TGTGCCAGCAGCAGGGGCACCGGGGAGCTGTTTTTT. It codes for CASSRGTGELFF.

This clonotype appeared once. The J gene is TRBJ1-2, the V gene TRBV2; D remains unclear. Germline V gene lookup returns CDR1 SNHLY and CDR2 FYNNEI. The CDR3 has 15 amino acids. V was clipped by 10 bases and J by 1 base, with 19 bases between them. The chain's CDR3 is CAIIGTPAFNYGYTF. In nucleotides, the CDR3 is TGTGCCATAATCGGAACTCCAGCCTTTAACTATGGCTACACCTTC.

The V and J genes are TRBV19 and TRBJ1-1, with 9 positions matching TRBD1. CDR3 length: 14 amino acids. The ends lost 4 bases at V and 7 bases at J; junction bases unmatched: 7. Per the germline V gene, CDR1 is LNHDA and CDR2 is SQIVND (reference sequence). The CDR3 sequence: CASSRIRTGVEAFF. CDR3 sequence (DNA): TGTGCCAGTAGTAGGATACGGACAGGGGTTGAAGCTTTCTTT. Supplemented by reference TRBV19 and TRBJ1-1, the full variable domain reads DGGITQSPKYLFRKEGQNVTLSCEQNLNHDAMYWYRQDPGQGLRLIYYSQIVNDFQKGDIAEGYSVSREKKESFPLTVTSAQKNPTAFYLCASSRIRTGVEAFFGQGTRLTVV.

The chain is built from TRBV24-1 and TRBJ1-1; 8 bases are a match to TRBD1. J lost 5 bases, V lost 4 bases, and 5 bases had no gene match. Germline values: CDR1 KGHDR, CDR2 SFDVKD. There are 14 residues in the CDR3. The CDR3 reads CATSDTGTGTEAFF. DNA of the CDR3: TGTGCCACCAGTGACACCGGGACAGGTACTGAAGCTTTCTTT.

This sequence joins TRBV19 and TRBJ1-2, with 10 bases matching TRBD1. V shed 4 bases and J 9 bases; nucleotides not matched to a gene: 8. CDR3 length: 14 amino acids. Germline V gene sequence: CDR1 LNHDA, CDR2 SQIVND (reference sequence). The CDR3 region is CASSRDRGLIRYTF. The CDR3 coding sequence is TGTGCCAGTAGTAGGGACAGGGGACTGATCCGCTACACCTTC.